There are a few counts of the clone carrying this T cell receptor (beta chain). Sequencing was performed with immunoSEQ multiplex PCR; in TCRdb, only in-frame clones are kept and a portion is missing. The data contain tens of thousands of clones, about 90% of them singletons. This entry comes from a study of control samples from healthy donors and cancer patients. Trimming cost V 1 base and J 5 bases, with 18 bases left between them. Germline CDR1 and CDR2: LNHDA and SQIVND (reference sequence). The CDR3 has 16 residues. Sequencing was carried out using formalin-fixed, paraffin-embedded tissue. This TCR came from a female donor with melanoma. V usage is TRBV19 and J usage is TRBJ2-7, with D possibly matching TRBD1 (6 bases). CDR3 nucleotide sequence: TGTGCCAGTAGTATAGTTCCACGGGGACATTTGAACGAGCAGTACTTC. Translating it yields CASSIVPRGHLNEQYF.